These 27 T cell receptor beta chains were all obtained from the same sample, sequenced in a study of blood T cell repertoires in COVID-19. TCRdb's copy holds only in-frame clones and misses some; the assay was immunoSEQ multiplex PCR. The repertoire holds some 170,000 clones, with roughly four fifths as singletons. Sequencing was done on a sample of peripheral blood. These receptors were taken from a man between 60 and 75 years old with active or convalescent COVID-19.

The chain couples TRBV27 to TRBJ2-5; 7 nucleotides match TRBD1. The CDR3 contains 16 residues. Unmatched junction bases numbered 9, after V lost 5 bases and J lost 0 bases. CDR1 is MNHEY, CDR2 SMNVEV, per germline (reference sequence). The CDR3 here is CASSPMTGMYQETQYF. Here the CDR3 DNA reads TGTGCCAGCAGTCCTATGACAGGGATGTACCAAGAGACCCAGTACTTC.

The chain has TRBV5-6 and TRBJ1-6; 9 bases map to TRBD1. Germline V gene sequence: CDR1 SGHDT, CDR2 YYEEEE. This CDR3 is built from 16 residues. The V and J ends lost 1 base and 8 bases, in that order; junction bases with no gene match: 7. CDR3 in amino acids: CASSLWRDRVYSPLHF. CDR3 nucleotide sequence: TGTGCCAGCAGCTTGTGGAGGGACAGGGTTTATTCACCCCTCCACTTT.

The J gene is TRBJ1-2, the V gene TRBV6-5, with D unresolved. V lost 6 bases and J lost 4, with 6 bases in between. CDR1 is MNHEY, CDR2 SVGAGI, per germline. The CDR3 sequence is 11 residues long. The CDR3 DNA reads TGTGCCAGCAGGGCAAGCTATGGCTACACCTTC. This translates into CASRASYGYTF.

The CDR3 spells CASAPGGGNTIYF. The CDR3 region has the DNA TGCGCCAGCGCCCCAGGGGGAGGAAACACCATATATTTT. The chain recombines TRBV10-2 with TRBJ1-3; 7 nucleotides align to TRBD1. V lost 8 bases to trimming and J lost 4 bases; unmatched junction nucleotides: 5. Germline CDR1 and CDR2: WSHSY and SAAADI. This CDR3 region has 13 residues.

This chain connects TRBV20-1 to TRBJ2-4; D gene uncertain. Germline values: CDR1 DFQATT, CDR2 SNEGSKA (reference sequence). Trimming removed 6 bases from V and 7 bases from J, with 10 bases in between. The CDR3 length is 11 residues. The CDR3 DNA reads as TGCAGTGCACCCTACTCTAACATTCAGTACTTC. Protein sequence: CSAPYSNIQYF.

The chain joins TRBV4-1 to TRBJ1-5; TRBD1 matches at 12 bases. Germline values: CDR1 MGHRA, CDR2 YSYEKL. This CDR3 is built from 18 residues. Losses at the gene ends were 2 bases for V and 1 base for J; bases not matched to a gene: 6. The CDR3 DNA reads as TGCGCCAGCAGCCAACCGGGACAGGGGGCGCCGAGCAATCAGCCCCAGCATTTT. Translating it yields CASSQPGQGAPSNQPQHF.

In this sample, this clone turned up once. The gene calls are TRBV23-1 and TRBJ1-4, with 7 bases lining up with TRBD1. TRBV23-1 is identified as an open reading frame with a role that is uncertain. The CDR3 is 14 residues long. The V gene end was trimmed by 2 bases and the J gene end by 5 bases; junction bases not matched to a gene: 2. CDR3 coding DNA: TGCGCCAGCAGTCAAGTACAGGGGAATGAAAAACTGTTTTTT. This sequence encodes CASSQVQGNEKLFF.

The rearrangement links TRBV15 to TRBJ2-7; D may be TRBD2 (5 bases). The CDR3 loop spans 15 amino acids. V lost 0 bases and J lost 3, with 12 bases in between. Germline lookup yields CDR1 LNHNV and CDR2 YYDKDF (reference sequence). The CDR3 region is CATSRDRTGIYEQYF. The CDR3 nucleotides are TGTGCCACCAGCAGAGATAGGACCGGGATCTACGAGCAGTACTTC.

The table lists this clone with a count of one. V gene TRBV7-9 combines with J gene TRBJ1-1; D gene uncertain. In germline, CDR1 is SEHNR, CDR2 FQNEAQ (reference sequence). The CDR3 totals 16 residues. V was cut by 1 base and J by 6 bases, with 18 bases left in between. For the CDR3, the DNA is TGTGCCAGCAGCTTAGTCTTGGGTGCGGGAAAAGCTGAAGCTTTCTTT. This codes for CASSLVLGAGKAEAFF.

The J gene is TRBJ2-3, the V gene TRBV15; D might be TRBD2 (6 bases). V lost 4 bases and J lost 0, with 11 bases in between. Germline lookup yields CDR1 LNHNV and CDR2 YYDKDF (reference sequence). This CDR3 comprises 15 residues. The CDR3 here is CATSTTGTSTDTQYF. In DNA, the CDR3 is TGTGCCACCAGCACCACCGGGACTAGCACAGATACGCAGTATTTT.

The chain uses TRBV21-1 and TRBJ1-2; the table's D call of TRBD1 was not tested on the DNA. TRBV21-1 is a recognized pseudogene. The CDR3 consists of 14 residues. CDR3 residues: CASSKGAGNYGYTF. The CDR3 DNA is TGTGCCAGCAGCAAAGGGGCAGGGAACTATGGCTACACCTTC.

The CDR3 DNA follows: TGTGCCAGCAGCCAAGAAACGGACTATGGCTACACCTTC. Translating gives CASSQETDYGYTF. The rearrangement joins TRBV14 to TRBJ1-2, with no clear D. Germline CDR1 is SGHDN and CDR2 is FVKESK. The V end was cut by 0 bases, the J end by 3 bases, with 5 bases between. The CDR3 is made up of 13 amino acids.

This chain connects TRBV7-8 to TRBJ2-1; 14 bases align to TRBD2. The junction had 11 bases not matched to a gene; V was cut back by 5 bases and J by 8 bases. CDR1 and CDR2 from the germline V gene are SGHVS and FQNEAQ. CDR3 length: 17 residues. The CDR3 spells CASSPRGTSGGGDEQFF. CDR3 DNA sequence: TGTGCCAGCAGCCCACGTGGGACTAGCGGGGGTGGCGATGAGCAGTTCTTC.

This chain connects TRBV7-2 to TRBJ2-5; 8 bases agree with TRBD2. V was clipped by 1 base and J by 5 bases; unmatched bases: 6. Germline CDR1 is SGHTA and CDR2 is FQGNSA. This CDR3 comprises 15 residues. The CDR3 reads CASSLGGTRRETQYF. CDR3 sequence (DNA): TGTGCCAGCAGCTTAGGGGGGACTAGAAGGGAGACCCAGTACTTC. Supplemented by reference TRBV7-2 and TRBJ2-5, the full variable domain reads GAGVSQSPSNKVTEKGKDVELRCDPISGHTALYWYRQSLGQGLEFLIYFQGNSAPDKSGLPSDRFSAERTGGSVSTLTIQRTQQEDSAVYLCASSLGGTRRETQYFGPGTRLLVL.

The V and J genes are TRBV18 and TRBJ2-1, with 7 bases that match TRBD1. With 2 bases clipped from V and 6 bases from J, the junction kept 10 bases outside the gene matches. Germline V gives CDR1 KGHSH, CDR2 LQKENI. The CDR3 spans 16 residues. Here the CDR3 DNA reads TGTGCCAGCTCACCAACTGGGGGACAGACCACCAATGAGCAGTTCTTC. Its protein product is CASSPTGGQTTNEQFF. The complete variable domain, with remaining parts taken from reference TRBV18 and TRBJ2-1, reads NAGVMQNPRHLVRRRGQEARLRCSPMKGHSHVYWYRQLPEEGLKFMVYLQKENIIDESGMPKERFSAEFPKEGPSILRIQQVVRGDSAAYFCASSPTGGQTTNEQFFGPGTRLTVL.

A single count supports this clone. The chain uses TRBV6-2 or TRBV6-3 and TRBJ1-2; 7 positions match TRBD1. CDR3 length: 15 amino acids. CDR1 MNHEY and CDR2 SVGEGT come from the germline V gene. V dropped 4 bases and J dropped 4; count of bases not matched to a gene: 9. DNA for the CDR3: TGTGCCAGCAGTTTCCCCGGGACAGTTCCCTATGGCTACACCTTC. As protein: CASSFPGTVPYGYTF.

This clone was seen only a few times. The V and J genes are TRBV5-1 and TRBJ2-1; D is perhaps TRBD2 (5 bases). Trimming removed 6 bases at V and 8 bases at J, with 12 bases between. CDR1 is SGHRS and CDR2 is YFSETQ in the germline V gene. There are 12 residues in the CDR3. The CDR3 sequence: CASNLGDYEQFF. The CDR3 DNA sequence: TGCGCCAGCAATCTGGGAGACTATGAGCAGTTCTTC.

V gene TRBV19 combines with J gene TRBJ2-2, with D tentatively TRBD2 (7 bases). Trimming pared 4 bases from V and 4 bases from J, leaving 13 bases between. This CDR3 has 15 amino acids. Germline CDR1 reads LNHDA; CDR2 reads SQIVND (reference sequence). CDR3 DNA sequence: TGTGCCAGTAGTACCTCCGGGGGGCCCACCGGGGAGCTGTTTTTT. Translated, it gives CASSTSGGPTGELFF.

The V gene is TRBV14, the J gene TRBJ2-6; 9 bases fit TRBD1. J was trimmed by 2 bases and V by 4 bases; bases with no gene match: 9. Germline V gives CDR1 SGHDN, CDR2 FVKESK. There are 18 residues in the CDR3. The CDR3 is CASSRRDRDYPGANVLTF. CDR3 bases: TGTGCCAGCAGCCGTCGGGACAGGGACTATCCTGGGGCCAACGTCCTGACTTTC.

The gene calls are TRBV6-5 and TRBJ1-2, with 7 bases lining up with TRBD1. Germline lookup yields CDR1 MNHEY and CDR2 SVGAGI. The CDR3 length is 14 residues. Germline trimming cut 7 bases from V and 8 bases from J; bases unmatched to any gene: 13. The CDR3, as DNA: TGTGCCAGCACCATGACAGGGATGGATGGAGGCTACACCTTC. It specifies CASTMTGMDGGYTF.

The chain uses TRBV18 and TRBJ1-5, with D maybe TRBD1 (5 bases). CDR3 size: 16 residues. V lost 5 bases, J lost 0 bases, and 14 bases lay in between. Germline CDR1 and CDR2: KGHSH and LQKENI. CDR3 DNA: TGTGCCAGCTCAAGTTCAGACAGTAATAGCAATCAGCCCCAGCATTTT. This translates into CASSSSDSNSNQPQHF. The variable domain in full, completed from reference TRBV18 and TRBJ1-5, reads NAGVMQNPRHLVRRRGQEARLRCSPMKGHSHVYWYRQLPEEGLKFMVYLQKENIIDESGMPKERFSAEFPKEGPSILRIQQVVRGDSAAYFCASSSSDSNSNQPQHFGDGTRLSIL.

This chain links TRBV2 with TRBJ2-5; maybe TRBD1 (6 bases). V lost 10 bases, J lost 9 bases, and 24 bases lay in between. There are 14 residues in the CDR3. CDR1 is SNHLY, CDR2 FYNNEI, per germline. CDR3 DNA: TGTGCCACGCACCGGGACAAGGGCATAGGGGCCCAGTACTTC. This encodes CATHRDKGIGAQYF.

The chain has TRBV5-1 and TRBJ1-2, with TRBD1 matching over 7 bases. CDR3 length: 14 amino acids. The V and J ends lost 0 bases and 5 bases, in that order; junction bases with no gene match: 4. Germline CDR1 SGHRS, CDR2 YFSETQ. The CDR3 coding sequence is TGCGCCAGCAGCTTGGGACAGGGAACGTATGGCTACACCTTC. This codes for CASSLGQGTYGYTF.

V usage is TRBV6-2 or TRBV6-3 and J usage is TRBJ1-1; 7 bases match TRBD1. The J segment lost 0 bases and the V segment lost 5 bases, leaving 3 bases of the junction unmatched. This CDR3 comprises 14 residues. The V gene's germline CDR1 is MNHEY and CDR2 SVGEGT. CDR3 sequence reads: CASSRQGMNTEAFF. CDR3 DNA sequence: TGTGCCAGCAGTCGACAGGGAATGAACACTGAAGCTTTCTTT.

The J gene is TRBJ1-2, the V gene TRBV6-5; a weak D match, TRBD1 (6 bases). V lost 6 bases and J lost 6, with 14 bases in between. This CDR3 has 13 amino acids. Germline V lookup: CDR1 MNHEY, CDR2 SVGAGI. DNA for the CDR3: TGTGCCAGCAGCCCCAGACAGGCCAATGGCTACACCTTC. Amino acid sequence: CASSPRQANGYTF.

The chain combines TRBV6-5 with TRBJ1-2; D gene unclear. CDR1 is MNHEY, CDR2 SVGAGI, per germline. This CDR3 comprises 13 residues. V was trimmed by 8 bases and J by 9 bases, leaving 19 bases between them. The CDR3 protein is CASSPEMGRSYTF. The CDR3 bases are TGTGCCAGCTCCCCCGAAATGGGCCGGAGCTACACCTTC.

The CDR3 region has the DNA TGCAGCGTCACCTACCTTACTAGCGGGGGGACCCTAATCCAAGAGACCCAGTACTTC. As protein: CSVTYLTSGGTLIQETQYF. The chain joins TRBV29-1 to TRBJ2-5; 12 nucleotides agree with TRBD2. V lost 6 bases to trimming and J lost 1 base; unmatched junction nucleotides: 18. The CDR3 sequence is 19 residues long. Germline CDR1 SQVTM, CDR2 ANQGSEA.